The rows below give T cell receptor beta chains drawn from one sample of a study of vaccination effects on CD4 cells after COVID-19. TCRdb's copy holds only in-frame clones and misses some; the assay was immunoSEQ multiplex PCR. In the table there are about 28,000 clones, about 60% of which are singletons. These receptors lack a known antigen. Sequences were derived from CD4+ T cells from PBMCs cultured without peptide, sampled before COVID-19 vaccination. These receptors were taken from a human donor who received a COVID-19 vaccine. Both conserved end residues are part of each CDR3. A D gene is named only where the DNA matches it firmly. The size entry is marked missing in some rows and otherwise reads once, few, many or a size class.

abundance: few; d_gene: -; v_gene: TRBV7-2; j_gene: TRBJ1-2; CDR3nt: TGTGCCAGCAGCTTCGACAGGCAGAACTATGGCTACACCTTC; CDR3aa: CASSFDRQNYGYTF
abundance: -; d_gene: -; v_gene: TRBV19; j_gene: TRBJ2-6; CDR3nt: TGTGCCAGTAGTACGACCAGCTCTGGGGCCAACGTCCTGACTTTC; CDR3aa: CASSTTSSGANVLTF
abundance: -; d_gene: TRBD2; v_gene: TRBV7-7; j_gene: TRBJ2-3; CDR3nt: TGTGCCAGCAGCTTCGGGACTAGTACCGCAGATACGCAGTATTTT; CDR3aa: CASSFGTSTADTQYF
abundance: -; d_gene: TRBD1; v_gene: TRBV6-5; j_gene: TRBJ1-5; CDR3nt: TGTGCCAGCAGTTACGACAGGGGCAATCAGCCCCAGCATTTT; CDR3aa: CASSYDRGNQPQHF
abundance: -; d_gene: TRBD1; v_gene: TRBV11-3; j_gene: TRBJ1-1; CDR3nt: TGTGCCAGCAGCTACACCGGGACAGGGGTTCGGACTGAAGCTTTCTTT; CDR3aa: CASSYTGTGVRTEAFF
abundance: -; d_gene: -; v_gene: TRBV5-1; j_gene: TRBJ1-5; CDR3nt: TGCGCCAGCAGCGCGGACAGTCCCAATCAGCCCCAGCATTTT; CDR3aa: CASSADSPNQPQHF
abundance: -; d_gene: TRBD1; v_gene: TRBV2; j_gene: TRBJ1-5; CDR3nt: TGTGCCAGCAGTCCTACGACAGGGGGCAATCAGCCCCAGCATTTT; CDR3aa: CASSPTTGGNQPQHF
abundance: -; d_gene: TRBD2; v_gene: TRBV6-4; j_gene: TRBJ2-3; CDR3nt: TGTGCCAGCAGCTTGACTAGCGATGGGTCAGATACGCAGTATTTT; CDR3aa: CASSLTSDGSDTQYF
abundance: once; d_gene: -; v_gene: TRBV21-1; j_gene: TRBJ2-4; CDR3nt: TGTGCCAGCAGCAAAGAAGGGGAAAACATTCAGTACTTC; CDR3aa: CASSKEGENIQYF
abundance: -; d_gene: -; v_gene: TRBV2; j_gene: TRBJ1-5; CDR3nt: TGTGCCAGCAGTGACACTCACGGCAATCAGCCCCAGCATTTT; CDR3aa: CASSDTHGNQPQHF
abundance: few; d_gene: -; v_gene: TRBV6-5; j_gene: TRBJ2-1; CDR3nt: TGTGCCAGCAGAACAGTGGATCTAATGAATGAGCAGTTCTTC; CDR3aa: CASRTVDLMNEQFF
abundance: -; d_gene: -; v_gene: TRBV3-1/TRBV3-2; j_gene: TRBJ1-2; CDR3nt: TGTGCCAGCTCCCACGGGTATGGCTACACCTTC; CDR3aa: CASSHGYGYTF
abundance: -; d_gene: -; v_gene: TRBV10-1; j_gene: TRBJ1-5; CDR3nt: TGCGCCATCTTCGATCAGCCCCAGCATTTT; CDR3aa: CAIFDQPQHF
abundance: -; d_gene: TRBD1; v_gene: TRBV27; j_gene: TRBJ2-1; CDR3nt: TGTGCCAGCAGTCGACAGGGGGTCTCCTACAATGAGCAGTTCTTC; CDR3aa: CASSRQGVSYNEQFF
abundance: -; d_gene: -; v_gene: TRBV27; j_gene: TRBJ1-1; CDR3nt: TGTGCCAGCAGTTCCCTAACTGTGGGGCGACGGCTTGGAGGGGCGACAGGCAATGAAGCTTTCTTT; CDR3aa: CASSSLTVGRRLGGATGNEAFF
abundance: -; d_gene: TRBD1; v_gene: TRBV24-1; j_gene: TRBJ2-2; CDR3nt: TGTGCCACCAGTGGGACAGGGAACACCGGGGAGCTGTTTTTT; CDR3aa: CATSGTGNTGELFF
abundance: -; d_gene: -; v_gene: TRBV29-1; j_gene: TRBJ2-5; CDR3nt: TGCAGCGTCCTTAAAACAATTAACCAAGAGACCCAGTACTTC; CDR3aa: CSVLKTINQETQYF
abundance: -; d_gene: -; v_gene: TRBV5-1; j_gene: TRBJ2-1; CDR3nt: TGCGCCAGCAGCCCCCGGACTACATGGAATGAGCAGTTCTTC; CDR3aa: CASSPRTTWNEQFF
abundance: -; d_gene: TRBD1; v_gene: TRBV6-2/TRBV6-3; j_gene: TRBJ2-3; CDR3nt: TGTGCCAGCAGTTACTCGGGGGACAGGGGTGATACGCAGTATTTT; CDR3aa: CASSYSGDRGDTQYF
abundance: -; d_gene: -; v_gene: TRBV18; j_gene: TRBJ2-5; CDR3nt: TGTGCCAGCTCGCCGGACACGCAAGAGACCCAGTACTTC; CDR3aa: CASSPDTQETQYF
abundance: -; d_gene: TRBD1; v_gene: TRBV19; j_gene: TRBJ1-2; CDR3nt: TGTGCCAGTAGAGGGGGACAGGGGGGCGTTAACTATGGCTACACCTTC; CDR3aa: CASRGGQGGVNYGYTF
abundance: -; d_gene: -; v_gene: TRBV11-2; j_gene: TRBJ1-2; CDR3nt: TGTGCCAGCAGCCCCCGCTGGGTGTATGGCTACACCTTC; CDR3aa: CASSPRWVYGYTF
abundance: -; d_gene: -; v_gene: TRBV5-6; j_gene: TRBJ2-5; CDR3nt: TGTGCCAGCAGCTCAGGGGAAGGGAAGACCCAGTACTTC; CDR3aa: CASSSGEGKTQYF
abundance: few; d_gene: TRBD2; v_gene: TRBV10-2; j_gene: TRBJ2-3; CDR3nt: TGCGCCAGCATGACTAGCGGAAGCACAGATACGCAGTATTTT; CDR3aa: CASMTSGSTDTQYF
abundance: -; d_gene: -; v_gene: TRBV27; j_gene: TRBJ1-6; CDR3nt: TGTGCCAGCAGTCTCCTTCCCCCCTCGGGACGAGAATCACCCCTCCACTTT; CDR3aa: CASSLLPPSGRESPLHF
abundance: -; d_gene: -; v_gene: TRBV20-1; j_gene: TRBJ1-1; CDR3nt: TGCAGTGCTAGTTACAGTCGCACCCAAGGAAGAAGAATGAACACTGAAGCTTTCTTT; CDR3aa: CSASYSRTQGRRMNTEAFF
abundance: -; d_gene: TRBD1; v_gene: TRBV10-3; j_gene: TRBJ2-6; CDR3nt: TGTGCCGCAACAGACACAGGGGGCCCCGCTGGGGCCAACGTCCTGACTTTC; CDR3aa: CAATDTGGPAGANVLTF
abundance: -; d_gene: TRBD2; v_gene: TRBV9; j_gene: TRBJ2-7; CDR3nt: TGTGCCAGCAGCGTAGATCTAGCGGGTTTGCGGGAGCAGTACTTC; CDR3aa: CASSVDLAGLREQYF
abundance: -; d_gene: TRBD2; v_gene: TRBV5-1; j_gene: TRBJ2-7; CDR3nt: TGCGCCAGCAGCTTTAAGACTAGCGGGAGGGCCGTTTCGGTCTACGAGCAGTACTTC; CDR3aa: CASSFKTSGRAVSVYEQYF
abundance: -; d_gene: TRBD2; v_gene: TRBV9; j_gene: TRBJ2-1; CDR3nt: TGTGCCAGCAGCGTAGGGAGCGGGAGGGCCGTAGATGAGCAGTTCTTC; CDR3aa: CASSVGSGRAVDEQFF
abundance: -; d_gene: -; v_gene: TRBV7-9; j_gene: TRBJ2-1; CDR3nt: TGTGCCAGCAGCCCGGGCCAGGGCGGGGTCAATGAGCAGTTCTTC; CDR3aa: CASSPGQGGVNEQFF
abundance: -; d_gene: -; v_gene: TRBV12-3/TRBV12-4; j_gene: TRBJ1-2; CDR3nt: TGTGCCAGCAGTGCCACAGGGCACTATGGCTACACCTTC; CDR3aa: CASSATGHYGYTF
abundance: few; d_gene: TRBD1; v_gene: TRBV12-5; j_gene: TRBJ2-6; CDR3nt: TGTGCTAGTGGTTTGGCCTCGAAGGGGGCCTTCTCTGGGGCCAACGTCCTGACTTTC; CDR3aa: CASGLASKGAFSGANVLTF
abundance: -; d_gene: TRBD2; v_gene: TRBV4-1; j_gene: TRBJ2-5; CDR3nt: TGCGCCAGCAGCCAAGCCTCGACTAGCGGGGGGTTTGAGACCCAGTACTTC; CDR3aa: CASSQASTSGGFETQYF
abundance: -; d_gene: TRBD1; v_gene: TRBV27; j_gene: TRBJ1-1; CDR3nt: TGTGCCAGCAGTTTGGGGCCTTGGAGGGGGCTCAGGGGCGCCCAAACTAACACTGAAGCTTTCTTT; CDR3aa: CASSLGPWRGLRGAQTNTEAFF
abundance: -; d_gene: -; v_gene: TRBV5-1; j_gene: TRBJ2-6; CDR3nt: TGCGCCAGCAGCGAGGACTCTGGGGCCAACGTCCTGACTTTC; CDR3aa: CASSEDSGANVLTF
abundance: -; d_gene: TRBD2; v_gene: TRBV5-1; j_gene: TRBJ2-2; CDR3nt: TGCGCCAGCAGCCCCCCCTCTAGCGGCACCGGGGAGCTGTTTTTT; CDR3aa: CASSPPSSGTGELFF
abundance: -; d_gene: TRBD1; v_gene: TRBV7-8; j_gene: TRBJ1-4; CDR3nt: TGTGCCAGCAGTGCTCGACAGGGTTCATCACCCCCACTGTTTTTT; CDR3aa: CASSARQGSSPPLFF
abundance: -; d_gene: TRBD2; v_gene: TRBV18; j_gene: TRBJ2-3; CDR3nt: TGTGCCAGCTCACCAATTAGCGGGGCAGATACGCAGTATTTT; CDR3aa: CASSPISGADTQYF
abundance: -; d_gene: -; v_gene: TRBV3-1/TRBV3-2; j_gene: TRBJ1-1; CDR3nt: TGTGCCAGCAGCCAAGCCCCCGGGATGAACACTGAAGCTTTCTTT; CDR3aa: CASSQAPGMNTEAFF